This T cell receptor beta chain appears in the sequencing data of a study of T-cell reconstitution after alpha-beta-depleted transplantation in children. Using unique molecular identifiers, the investigators prepared the TCRbeta library. One entry per CDR3 protein results from TCRdb running MiXCR on the PCR reads. The data hold hundreds of thousands of distinct CDR3 sequences, with about a tenth observed a single time. CDR3 length equals 16 residues. Per the germline V gene, CDR1 is LNHDA and CDR2 is SQIVND (reference sequence). V dropped 4 bases and J dropped 2 bases, with 14 bases sitting between them. This clonotype was recorded many times.

The clonotype originates from a child younger than two with acute myeloid leukemia, due to receive a stem cell transplant. The specimen comprised PBMCs, sampled before TCRalphabeta/CD19-depleted stem cell transplant. This chain uses TRBV19 with TRBJ2-2; D uncertain. In DNA, the CDR3 is TGTGCCAGTAGTAGCACCAGAGTGGATAACACCGGGGAGCTGTTTTTT. Translated, it gives CASSSTRVDNTGELFF.